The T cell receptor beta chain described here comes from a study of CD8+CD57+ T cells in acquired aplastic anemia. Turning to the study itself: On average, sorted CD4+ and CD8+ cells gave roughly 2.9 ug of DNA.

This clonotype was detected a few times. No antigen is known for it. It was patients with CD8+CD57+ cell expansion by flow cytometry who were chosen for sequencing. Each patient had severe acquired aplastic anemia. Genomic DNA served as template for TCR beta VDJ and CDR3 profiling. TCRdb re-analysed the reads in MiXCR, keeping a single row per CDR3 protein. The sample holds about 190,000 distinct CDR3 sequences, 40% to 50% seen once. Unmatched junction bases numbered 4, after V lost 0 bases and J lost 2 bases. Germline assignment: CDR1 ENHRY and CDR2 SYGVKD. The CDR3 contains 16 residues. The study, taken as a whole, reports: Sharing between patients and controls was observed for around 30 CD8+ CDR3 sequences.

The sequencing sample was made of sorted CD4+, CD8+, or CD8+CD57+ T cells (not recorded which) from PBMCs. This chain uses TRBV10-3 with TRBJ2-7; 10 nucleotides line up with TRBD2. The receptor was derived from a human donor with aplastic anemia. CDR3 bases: TGTGCCATCAGTGAGTCTGCAGCGGGAGGGCCCTACGAGCAGTACTTC. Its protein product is CAISESAAGGPYEQYF.